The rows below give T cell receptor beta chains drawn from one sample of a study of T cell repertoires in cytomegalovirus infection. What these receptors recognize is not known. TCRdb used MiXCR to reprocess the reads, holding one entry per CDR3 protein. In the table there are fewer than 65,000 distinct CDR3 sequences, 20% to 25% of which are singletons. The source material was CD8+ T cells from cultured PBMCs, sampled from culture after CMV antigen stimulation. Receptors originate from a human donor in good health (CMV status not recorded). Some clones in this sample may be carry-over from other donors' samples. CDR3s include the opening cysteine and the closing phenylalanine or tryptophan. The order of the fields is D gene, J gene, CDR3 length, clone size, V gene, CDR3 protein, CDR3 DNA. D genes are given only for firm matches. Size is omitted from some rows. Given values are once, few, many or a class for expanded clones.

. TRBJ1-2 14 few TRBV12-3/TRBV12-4 CASRHPGTTYGYTF TGTGCCAGCAGACACCCAGGGACCACCTATGGCTACACCTTC
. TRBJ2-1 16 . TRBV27 CASSSAEPWTLGEQFF TGTGCCAGCAGTAGCGCTGAACCATGGACCCTCGGTGAGCAGTTCTTC
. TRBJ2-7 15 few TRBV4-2 CASSQSAGDSYEQYF TGTGCCAGCAGCCAAAGCGCAGGGGATTCCTACGAGCAGTACTTC
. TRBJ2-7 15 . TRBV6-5 CASSPLEGVGYEQYF TGTGCCAGCAGCCCACTGGAGGGCGTAGGGTACGAGCAGTACTTC
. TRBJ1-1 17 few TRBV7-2 CASSSLSRAYGNTEAFF TGTGCCAGCAGCTCCCTATCGAGGGCGTATGGGAACACTGAAGCTTTCTTT
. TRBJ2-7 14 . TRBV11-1 CASSPFPASYEQYF TGTGCCAGCAGCCCATTCCCCGCCTCCTACGAGCAGTACTTC
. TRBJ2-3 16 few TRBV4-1 CASSQEGLGSTDTQYF TGCGCCAGCAGCCAAGAAGGGTTAGGCAGCACAGATACGCAGTATTTT
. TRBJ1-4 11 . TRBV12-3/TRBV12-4 CASSPSEKLFF TGTGCCAGCAGTCCCAGTGAAAAACTGTTTTTT
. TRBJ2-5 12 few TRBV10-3 CAIMDGRETQYF TGTGCCATCATGGACGGCCGTGAGACCCAGTACTTC
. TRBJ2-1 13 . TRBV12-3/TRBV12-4 CASSTSSGNEQFF TGTGCCAGCAGCACCTCGTCGGGGAATGAGCAGTTCTTC
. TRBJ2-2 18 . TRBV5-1 CASSVVRRTVSNTGELFF TGCGCCAGCAGCGTAGTTCGGCGGACAGTCTCGAACACCGGGGAGCTGTTTTTT
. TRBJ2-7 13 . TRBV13 CASSFGKSYEQYF TGTGCCAGCAGCTTCGGCAAATCCTACGAGCAGTACTTC
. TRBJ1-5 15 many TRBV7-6 CASSSRGPGNQPQHF TGTGCCAGCAGCTCTCGGGGACCCGGCAATCAGCCCCAGCATTTT
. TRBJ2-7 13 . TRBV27 CASSFSQAYEQYF TGTGCCAGCAGTTTCTCACAGGCCTACGAGCAGTACTTC
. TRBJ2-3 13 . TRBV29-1 CSVEDGSTDTQYF TGCAGCGTTGAAGATGGGAGCACAGATACGCAGTATTTT
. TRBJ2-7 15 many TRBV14 CASSPTGTPTYEQYF TGTGCCAGCAGTCCAACCGGGACACCTACCTACGAGCAGTACTTC
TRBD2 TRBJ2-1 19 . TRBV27 CASSPAGRASGRGYNEQFF TGTGCCAGCAGCCCCGCTGGGAGGGCTAGCGGGAGGGGTTACAATGAGCAGTTCTTC
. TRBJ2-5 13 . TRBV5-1 CASSFPNQETQYF TGCGCCAGCAGCTTCCCCAACCAAGAGACCCAGTACTTC
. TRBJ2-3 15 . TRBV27 CASSSPSDSTDTQYF TGTGCCAGCAGTTCCCCCTCGGACAGCACAGATACGCAGTATTTT
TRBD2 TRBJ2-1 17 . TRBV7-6 CASSFTLPGSGRNEQFF TGTGCCAGCAGCTTCACTCTACCAGGGAGCGGGAGAAATGAGCAGTTCTTC
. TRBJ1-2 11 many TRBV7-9 CASSPDYGYTF TGTGCCAGCAGCCCCGACTATGGCTACACCTTC
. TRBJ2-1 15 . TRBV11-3 CASSLDQDPYNEQFF TGTGCCAGCAGCTTAGATCAGGACCCCTACAATGAGCAGTTCTTC
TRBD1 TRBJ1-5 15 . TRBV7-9 CASSSGQGLNQPQHF TGTGCCAGCAGCTCCGGACAGGGCCTAAATCAGCCCCAGCATTTT
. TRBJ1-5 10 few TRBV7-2 CASSPTTSHF TGTGCCAGCAGCCCCACTACATCGCATTTT
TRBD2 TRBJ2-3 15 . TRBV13 CASSFQRGGVDTQYF TGTGCCAGCAGCTTCCAGCGGGGGGGAGTCGATACGCAGTATTTT
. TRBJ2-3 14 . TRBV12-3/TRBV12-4 CASSFRQSTDTQYF TGTGCCAGCAGTTTTCGGCAGAGCACAGATACGCAGTATTTT
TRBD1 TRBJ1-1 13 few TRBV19 CASSNQGASEAFF TGTGCCAGTAGTAACCAGGGGGCCTCTGAAGCTTTCTTT
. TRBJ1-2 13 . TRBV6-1 CASSPGIGYGYTF TGTGCCAGCAGCCCAGGGATCGGGTATGGCTACACCTTC
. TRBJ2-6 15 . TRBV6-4 CASSDTRSGANVLTF TGTGCCAGCAGTGACACGCGCTCTGGGGCCAACGTCCTGACTTTC
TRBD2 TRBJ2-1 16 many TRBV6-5 CASSYSKGLVRDEQFF TGTGCCAGCAGTTACTCGAAGGGACTAGTGAGGGATGAGCAGTTCTTC
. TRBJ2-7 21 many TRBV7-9 CASSLDEFAGYRVPISYEQYF TGTGCCAGCAGCTTAGACGAGTTCGCGGGATACAGGGTCCCAATCTCCTACGAGCAGTACTTC
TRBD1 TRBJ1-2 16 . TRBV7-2 CASRQPGQGLIYGYTF TGTGCCAGCAGACAACCGGGACAGGGGTTGATCTATGGCTACACCTTC
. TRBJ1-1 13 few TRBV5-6 CASSLTMNTEAFF TGTGCCAGCAGCTTGACAATGAACACTGAAGCTTTCTTT
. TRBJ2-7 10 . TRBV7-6 CASKAGEQYF TGTGCCAGCAAGGCGGGCGAGCAGTACTTC
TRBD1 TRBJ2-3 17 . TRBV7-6 CASSLTPETGVTDTQYF TGTGCCAGCAGCTTAACCCCAGAGACAGGGGTTACAGATACGCAGTATTTT
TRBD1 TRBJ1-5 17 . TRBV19 CASTPGGGRDSNQPQHF TGTGCCAGTACCCCGGGAGGGGGCAGGGATAGCAATCAGCCCCAGCATTTT
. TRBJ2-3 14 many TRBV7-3 CASSLVPTTDTQYF TGTGCCAGCAGCTTAGTGCCCACCACAGATACGCAGTATTTT
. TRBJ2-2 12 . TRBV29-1 CSVRGDTGELFF TGCAGCGTCAGGGGGGACACCGGGGAGCTGTTTTTT
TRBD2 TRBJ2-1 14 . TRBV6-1 CASSGPGTSAEQFF TGTGCCAGCAGTGGTCCCGGGACTAGCGCTGAGCAGTTCTTC
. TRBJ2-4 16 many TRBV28 CASSPSHGHRRDIQYF TGTGCCAGCAGTCCTTCCCACGGACATCGTCGGGACATTCAGTACTTC
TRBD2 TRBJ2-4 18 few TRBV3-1 CASSPRERGGLAKNIQYF TGTGCCAGCAGCCCTAGAGAGCGGGGGGGACTAGCCAAAAACATTCAGTACTTC
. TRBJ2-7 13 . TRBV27 CASSLSGSYEQYF TGTGCCAGCAGTTTGAGCGGGTCCTACGAGCAGTACTTC
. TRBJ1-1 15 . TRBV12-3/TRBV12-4 CASSSPPRRNTEAFF TGTGCCAGCAGTTCTCCCCCGAGGAGGAACACTGAAGCTTTCTTT
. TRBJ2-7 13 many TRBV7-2 CASSFSDIYEQYF TGTGCCAGCAGCTTTTCGGACATCTACGAGCAGTACTTC
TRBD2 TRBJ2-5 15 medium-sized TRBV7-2 CASSPSGGLGETQYF TGTGCCAGCAGCCCTAGCGGGGGGCTGGGGGAGACCCAGTACTTC
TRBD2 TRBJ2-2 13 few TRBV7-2 CASSLELAIELFF TGTGCCAGCAGCTTAGAACTAGCGATAGAGCTGTTTTTT
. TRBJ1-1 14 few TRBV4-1 CASSQPEGSTEAFF TGCGCCAGCAGCCAGCCGGAGGGGAGCACTGAAGCTTTCTTT
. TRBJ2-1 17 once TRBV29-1 CSVEDTASYRINNEQFF TGCAGCGTTGAAGATACAGCTTCTTACCGTATCAACAATGAGCAGTTCTTC
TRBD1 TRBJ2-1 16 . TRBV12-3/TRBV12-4 CASSSTGKAFNNEQFF TGTGCCAGCAGTTCGACAGGGAAAGCATTCAACAATGAGCAGTTCTTC
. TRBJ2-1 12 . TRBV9 CASSVDFDEQFF TGTGCCAGCAGCGTAGATTTTGATGAGCAGTTCTTC
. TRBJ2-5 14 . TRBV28 CASNPAMGRETQYF TGTGCCAGCAACCCTGCGATGGGGCGGGAGACCCAGTACTTC
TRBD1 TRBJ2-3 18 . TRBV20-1 CSARPYPGQAIHTDTQYF TGCAGTGCTAGGCCTTACCCCGGACAGGCCATACACACAGATACGCAGTATTTT